This T cell receptor beta chain was identified in a study of regulatory T cells in long-lasting Graves disease. Background on the study: For under 3 months, newly diagnosed Graves' patients had been taking antithyroid drugs.

Time point defined: newly diagnosed GD, antithyroid drugs for less than 3 months. Construction of the TCR library relied on RNA isolated from PBMCs. An endocrinology department in Xi'an, China, supplied the patients. The TCR beta library used iRepertoire HTBI primers with Arm-PCR amplification of CDR3. MiXCR, applied by TCRdb to the multiplex PCR reads, yields one record per CDR3 protein. The sample holds 530,000 or so distinct CDR3 sequences; approximately 13% are singletons and the top ten take 10%. The CDR3 runs to 14 residues. With 6 bases removed from V and 0 bases from J, the gap between germline ends came to 9 bases. Study-level findings and limits: TRBV28, TRBJ1-2 and TRBJ2-5 emerged as the favored segments in persistent disease.

This clonotype was counted many times. Its antigen is undetermined. The data also belong to a second study, concerning T cells in Graves' hyperthyroidism and ophthalmopathy. That study reports: HTBI primers were used for first-round RT-PCR of the TCR CDR3.

The sample in question was peripheral blood mononuclear cells (PBMCs), obtained at new diagnosis, from a patient treated with antithyroid drugs. The V gene is TRBV12-3 or TRBV12-4, the J gene TRBJ1-3; D not certain. The clonotype comes from a man in his thirties or forties with Graves disease. CDR3 protein: CASSREGSGNTIYF. In nucleotides, the CDR3 is TGTGCCAGCAGCCGAGAGGGCTCTGGAAACACCATATATTTT.